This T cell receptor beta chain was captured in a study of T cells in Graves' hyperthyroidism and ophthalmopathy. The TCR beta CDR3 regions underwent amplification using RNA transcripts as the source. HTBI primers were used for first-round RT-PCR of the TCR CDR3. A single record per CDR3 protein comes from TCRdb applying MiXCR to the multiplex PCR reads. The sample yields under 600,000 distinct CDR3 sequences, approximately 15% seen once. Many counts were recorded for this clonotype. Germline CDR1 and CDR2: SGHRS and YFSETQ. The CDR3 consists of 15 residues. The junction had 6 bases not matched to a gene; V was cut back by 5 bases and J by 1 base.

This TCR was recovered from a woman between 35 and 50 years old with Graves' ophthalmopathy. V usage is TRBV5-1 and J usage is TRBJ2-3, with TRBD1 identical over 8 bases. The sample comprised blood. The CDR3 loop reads CASSPPQGGTDTQYF. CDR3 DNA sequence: TGCGCCAGCAGTCCCCCACAGGGGGGCACAGATACGCAGTATTTT.